A single sample gave rise to the 12 T cell receptor beta chains below, sequenced in a study of memory CD4+ T cells and cytomegalovirus serostatus. Sequencing used immunoSEQ multiplex PCR; TCRdb keeps in-frame clones, though not all of them. The data contain about 52,000 clones, around 83% of them seen just once; the ten biggest clones take up about 1.5%. The sort gate was single viable CD3+CD4+CD8-CD45RO+ cells for memory CD4+ T cells. Material: memory CD4+ T cells from blood. These receptors were collected from an adult in good health and CMV-seropositive.

The rearrangement uses TRBV5-1 and TRBJ2-7; 7 bases align to TRBD2. V shed 0 bases, J shed 2 bases, and the junction held 5 bases outside the gene matches. CDR1 and CDR2 from the germline V gene are SGHRS and YFSETQ. The CDR3 is 15 amino acids. The chain's CDR3 is CASSLEAGAPYEQYF. The CDR3 nucleotides are TGCGCCAGCAGCTTGGAGGCGGGAGCCCCCTACGAGCAGTACTTC.

V usage is TRBV5-6 and J usage is TRBJ1-1, with a possible D match to TRBD1 (6 bases). CDR3 length: 17 amino acids. V dropped 0 bases and J dropped 3 bases, with 18 bases sitting between them. Germline assignment: CDR1 SGHDT and CDR2 YYEEEE. The CDR3 here is CASSLVAWTPGDTEAFF. The CDR3 nucleotides read TGTGCCAGCAGCTTGGTCGCCTGGACTCCAGGGGACACTGAAGCTTTCTTT.

CDR3 coding DNA: TGTGCCAGCAGTTTATACATAGCGGGGGCTCAAGAGACCCAGTACTTC. It encodes CASSLYIAGAQETQYF. V usage is TRBV7-9 and J usage is TRBJ2-5; 9 positions match TRBD2. V was clipped by 6 bases and J by 2 bases; unmatched bases: 10. CDR1 and CDR2 from the germline V gene are SEHNR and FQNEAQ (reference sequence). The CDR3 loop spans 16 amino acids.

This rearrangement joins TRBV27 to TRBJ2-2; tentative D call: TRBD1 (5 bases). This CDR3 has 15 residues. Germline V lookup: CDR1 MNHEY, CDR2 SMNVEV (reference sequence). V was cut by 5 bases and J by 3 bases, with 13 bases left in between. The CDR3 nucleotides read TGTGCCAGCAGTGCTCGACAGCTTTACACCGGGGAGCTGTTTTTT. Its protein is CASSARQLYTGELFF.

The chain links TRBV18 to TRBJ1-1; a weak D match, TRBD1 (5 bases). In germline, CDR1 is KGHSH, CDR2 LQKENI. V was trimmed by 6 bases and J by 5 bases, leaving 13 bases between them. The CDR3 covers 13 residues. In nucleotides, the CDR3 is TGTGCCAGCTCGTCCTACGGGGGGACTGAAGCTTTCTTT. Its translation is CASSSYGGTEAFF.

The chain employs TRBV18 and TRBJ2-7; D is unclear. Germline V gives CDR1 KGHSH, CDR2 LQKENI. V was pared by 2 bases and J by 7 bases, with 9 bases between. CDR3 length equals 12 residues. The CDR3 sequence is CASSPGPVEQYF. CDR3 in DNA: TGTGCCAGCTCACCAGGACCGGTTGAGCAGTACTTC.

A single count supports this clone. This sequence joins TRBV13 and TRBJ2-3; D is ambiguous. Germline CDR1 PRHDT, CDR2 FYEKMQ (reference sequence). The CDR3 extends over 15 amino acids. V was pared by 6 bases and J by 1 base, with 14 bases between. Here the CDR3 DNA reads TGTGCCAGCAGTCTCGACCCCCGCGGCACAGATACGCAGTATTTT. As protein: CASSLDPRGTDTQYF.

Note on this clone: The same CDR3 can be traced to other DNA sequences in this sample. The V call is TRBV5-1, the J call TRBJ2-5, with 7 bases matching TRBD1. J was trimmed by 1 base and V by 4 bases; bases with no gene match: 4. Germline V CDR1 and CDR2: SGHRS, YFSETQ. The CDR3 length is 14 residues. The CDR3 loop is CASSLRGLQETQYF. Written as DNA, the CDR3 is TGCGCCAGCAGCCTGAGGGGGCTCCAAGAGACCCAGTACTTC. Full variable domain (remainder filled in from reference TRBV5-1 and TRBJ2-5): KAGVTQTPRYLIKTRGQQVTLSCSPISGHRSVSWYQQTPGQGLQFLFEYFSETQRNKGNFPGRFSGRQFSNSRSEMNVSTLELGDSALYLCASSLRGLQETQYFGPGTRLLVL.

There are a few counts of this clone. The chain couples TRBV7-2 to TRBJ1-6; D perhaps matches TRBD1 (5 bases). V lost 4 bases to trimming and J lost 10 bases, with 17 bases between them. CDR3 length: 15 amino acids. Per the germline V gene, CDR1 is SGHTA and CDR2 is FQGNSA. Written as DNA, the CDR3 is TGTGCCAGCAGCTCCCGACAGACGCTGGGGTCACCCCTCCACTTT. Its protein product is CASSSRQTLGSPLHF. Using reference TRBV7-2 and TRBJ1-6 for the parts outside the CDR3, the full variable domain is GAGVSQSPSNKVTEKGKDVELRCDPISGHTALYWYRQSLGQGLEFLIYFQGNSAPDKSGLPSDRFSAERTGGSVSTLTIQRTQQEDSAVYLCASSSRQTLGSPLHFGNGTRLTVT.

This clone occurred a few times. This sequence joins TRBV7-2 and TRBJ2-7; D is unresolved. Germline CDR1 is SGHTA and CDR2 is FQGNSA. This CDR3 has 13 residues. V was clipped by 5 bases and J by 3 bases, with 11 bases between them. The DNA for the CDR3 is TGTGCCAGCAGCCTCCCCCCCATCTACGAGCAGTACTTC. Encoded protein: CASSLPPIYEQYF.

V is TRBV30 and J is TRBJ2-7, with unresolved D. Trimming removed 3 bases at V and 0 bases at J, with 9 bases between. The V gene's germline CDR1 is GTSNPN and CDR2 SVGIG (reference sequence). The CDR3 runs to 13 residues. The CDR3 is CAWSQRSSYEQYF. The CDR3 DNA is TGTGCCTGGAGCCAGAGGAGCTCCTACGAGCAGTACTTC.

This CDR3 is CASSGRQGGGGEQYF. As DNA, the CDR3 is TGTGCCAGCAGTGGACGACAGGGTGGGGGAGGCGAGCAGTACTTC. The chain uses TRBV6-1 and TRBJ2-7; D possibly corresponds to TRBD1 (7 bases). The CDR3 is made up of 15 amino acids. Trimming pared 4 bases from V and 6 bases from J, leaving 19 bases between. Germline V gene data show CDR1 as MNHNS and CDR2 as SASEGT.